This T cell receptor beta chain was identified in a study of spatial heterogeneity in lung cancer (dated by TCRdb to the late 2010s). Concerning the study at large: Beta-chain transcripts were consistently detected in greater numbers than alpha-chain transcripts, which likely reflected higher beta-chain transcript abundance. In the raw uncorrected reads, each unique combination of TCR and UMI appeared more than ten times on average. In non-small cell lung cancer, the study made a quantitative comparison of TCR alpha and beta repertoires among multiple tumor regions, matched nontumor lung and blood. The study linked features of the TCR repertoire to counts of nonsynonymous mutations, which were determined by whole-exome sequencing of tumor tissue. At surgery, around 200 tumor regions, approximately 64 matched nontumor lung samples and more than 50 PBMC samples were TCR-sequenced for both alpha and beta chains. Overall results and qualifications from the work: Confirming at a functional level the hypothesis that regional TCRs recognize regional mutations was considered to require additional single-cell paired TCR alpha and beta sequencing. Ubiquitous expanded tumor TCRs were found in blood more often at tumor resection than at routine follow-up.

A word on this clonotype: There is no known antigen for this receptor. No much larger clonotype is one base removed from it; base qualities were not supplied.

The time point label, as the study defines it: sample taken at primary tumor resection. Samples were obtained from 72 patients with early-stage, untreated non-small cell lung cancer from the lung TRACERx cohort. Whole RNA extracted from tumor and nontumor lung tissue, or from cryopreserved PBMC samples, was used for TCR sequencing without cell sorting. Only patients for whom sufficient RNA was available from at least two tumor regions were selected for TCR sequencing. The library was produced with 5' RACE. The sequencer was a NextSeq 500. The TCR library protocol attached a unique molecular identifier to each TCR cDNA molecule to allow correction of PCR and sequencing errors. As for the authors' bioinformatics: Decombinator tools were used for TCR identification, UMI-based error correction and CDR3 extraction. TCRs above a frequency of 2 per 1,000, corresponding to the top 1% of the tumor frequency distribution, were defined as expanded. Each repertoire was subsampled 100 times to 5,000 TCRs, after which Renyi diversity was computed with the R vegan package. CDR3 similarity networks were constructed using string-kernel similarity of amino acid triplets, with links drawn between CDR3s whose pairwise similarity was above 0.82. The public reads were reanalyzed by TCRdb: fastp trimming at Q25, MiXCR alignment, in-frame beta chains only. Rows are combined by CDR3 protein, so each entry shows the most common genes and DNA. The V and J calls, along with clone size, are taken from TCRdb and not from the paper's own processing. The sample table lists some 37,000 distinct CDR3 sequences, roughly 8% of them with a count of one. In total, the top ten clones hold 28% of the sample.

From its cysteine to its phenylalanine, the CDR3 spans 14 amino acids. Only the CDR3 portion is preserved as DNA: 42 bases, with reading frame beginning at the first base. The germline V gene supplies CDR1 LGHNT and CDR2 FRNRAP. V is pruned by 3 bases and J by 8 bases, leaving 4 bases of the junction without a gene match. The sequences come from PBMCs, collected at surgery. The TCR was taken from a male donor with early-stage non-small cell lung cancer. The V and J segments used are TRBV12-5 and TRBJ1-6; TRBD1 fits 7 bases in the junction. The CDR3 reads CASGLGTEYSPLHF. The DNA sequence is given as TGTGCTAGTGGTTTAGGGACAGAGTATTCACCCCTCCACTTT.